This TCR beta chain was found in a study of OX40 agonist ivuxolimab in advanced cancers. About the study: Under the entry rules, prior anti-PD-1, anti-PD-L1 or anti-CTLA-4 therapy was allowed, and approximately 40% had some. Study findings and constraints: By week 6 at 0.1 to 3.0 mg/kg, blood CD4+ and CD8+ T cells had expanded clonally. Antigen specificity was not determined for the expanded peripheral T cells.

Using immunoSEQ multiplex PCR, the repertoire was profiled, and TCRdb retains in-frame clones only, with some absent. This sample has just over 90,000 clones, with under 95% found just once. At cycle 4 day 1, cycle 7 day 1, and baseline, blood was sampled. Trimming removed 1 base from V and 6 bases from J, with 18 bases in between. Germline V lookup: CDR1 MGHRA, CDR2 YSYEKL. There are 16 residues in the CDR3. Regarding this clone: The antigen remains undetermined.

The chain has TRBV4-1 and TRBJ1-1, with D perhaps matching TRBD1 (6 bases). Sequencing was performed on CD4+ or CD8+ T cells sorted from blood, taken in a trial of the OX40 agonist ivuxolimab. The TCR was taken from an adult with an advanced solid tumor such as melanoma, head and neck, liver or kidney cancer. CDR3 protein: CASSQGGGRGAPEAFF. CDR3 sequence (DNA): TGCGCCAGCAGCCAAGGGGGGGGCCGTGGGGCTCCTGAAGCTTTCTTT.